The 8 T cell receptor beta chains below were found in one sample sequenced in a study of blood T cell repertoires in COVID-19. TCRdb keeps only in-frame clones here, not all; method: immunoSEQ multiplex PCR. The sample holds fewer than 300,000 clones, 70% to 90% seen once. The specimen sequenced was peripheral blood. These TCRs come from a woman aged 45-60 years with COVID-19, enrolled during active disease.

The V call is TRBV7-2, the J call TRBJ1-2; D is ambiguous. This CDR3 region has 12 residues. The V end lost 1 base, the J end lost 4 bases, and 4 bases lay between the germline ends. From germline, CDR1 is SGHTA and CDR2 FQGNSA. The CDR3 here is CASSLDGYGYTF. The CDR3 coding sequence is TGTGCCAGCAGCTTAGACGGCTATGGCTACACCTTC. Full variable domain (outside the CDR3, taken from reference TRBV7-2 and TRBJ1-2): GAGVSQSPSNKVTEKGKDVELRCDPISGHTALYWYRQSLGQGLEFLIYFQGNSAPDKSGLPSDRFSAERTGGSVSTLTIQRTQQEDSAVYLCASSLDGYGYTFGSGTRLTVV.

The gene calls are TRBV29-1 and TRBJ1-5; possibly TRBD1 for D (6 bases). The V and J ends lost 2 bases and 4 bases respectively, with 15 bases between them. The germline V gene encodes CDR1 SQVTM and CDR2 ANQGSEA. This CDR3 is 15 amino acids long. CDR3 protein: CSVEIGDRPNQPQHF. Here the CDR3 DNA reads TGCAGCGTTGAAATCGGTGACAGGCCTAATCAGCCCCAGCATTTT.

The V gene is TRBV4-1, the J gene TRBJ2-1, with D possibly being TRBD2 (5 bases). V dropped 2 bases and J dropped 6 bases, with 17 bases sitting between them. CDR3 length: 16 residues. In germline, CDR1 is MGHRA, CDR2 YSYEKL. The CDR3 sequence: CASSQWEEPGINEQFF. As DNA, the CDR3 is TGCGCCAGCAGCCAATGGGAAGAACCGGGAATCAATGAGCAGTTCTTC.

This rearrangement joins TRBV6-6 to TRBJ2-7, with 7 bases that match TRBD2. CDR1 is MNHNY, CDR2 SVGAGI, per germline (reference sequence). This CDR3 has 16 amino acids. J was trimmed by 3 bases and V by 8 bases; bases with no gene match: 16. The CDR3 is CASHRTNIAGSYEQYF. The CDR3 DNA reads TGTGCCAGCCATCGCACAAATATAGCGGGTAGCTACGAGCAGTACTTC.

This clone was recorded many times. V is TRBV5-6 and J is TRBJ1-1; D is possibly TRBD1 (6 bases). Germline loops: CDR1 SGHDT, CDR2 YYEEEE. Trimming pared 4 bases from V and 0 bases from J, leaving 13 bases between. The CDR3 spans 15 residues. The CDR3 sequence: CASSPSGVVNTEAFF. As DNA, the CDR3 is TGTGCCAGCAGCCCTTCAGGGGTGGTGAACACTGAAGCTTTCTTT.

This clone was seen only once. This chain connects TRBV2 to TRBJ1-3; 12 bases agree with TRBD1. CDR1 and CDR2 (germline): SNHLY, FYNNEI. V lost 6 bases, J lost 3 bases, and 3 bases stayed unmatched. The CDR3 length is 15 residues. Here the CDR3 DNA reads TGTGCCAGCAGGGGACAGGGGGCTCGTGGAAACACCATATATTTT. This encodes CASRGQGARGNTIYF.

The CDR3 nucleotides are TGCGCCAGCAGCGTAACAGGGGTTGGGGTGAACACTGAAGCTTTCTTT. Its translation: CASSVTGVGVNTEAFF. The chain carries TRBV5-1 and TRBJ1-1; 7 bases line up with TRBD1. This CDR3 is 16 amino acids long. CDR1 SGHRS and CDR2 YFSETQ come from the germline V gene. Trimming removed 4 bases from V and 0 bases from J; junction bases left unmatched: 9.

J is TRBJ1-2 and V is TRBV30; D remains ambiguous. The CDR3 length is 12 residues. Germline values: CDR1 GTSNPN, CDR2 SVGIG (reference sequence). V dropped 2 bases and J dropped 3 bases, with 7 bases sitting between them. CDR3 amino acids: CAWSLADYGYTF. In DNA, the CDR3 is TGTGCCTGGAGTTTGGCGGACTATGGCTACACCTTC.